The 3 T cell receptor beta chains below were found in one sample sequenced in a study of T cells in Graves' hyperthyroidism and ophthalmopathy (dated by TCRdb to the late 2010s). Receptor amplification or capture employed multiplex PCR. Sequencing used an Illumina HiSeq 2000. Amplification of TCR beta CDR3 regions was carried out from RNA transcripts. For the first round of RT-PCR on the TCR CDR3, the HTBI primer set was used together with the Qiagen OneStep RT-PCR kit. TCRdb reprocessing: public reads trimmed at Q25 with fastp, clones called with MiXCR, in-frame beta chains kept. Each CDR3 protein appears once, grouped with its most common genes and DNA. This sample is represented by about 400,000 distinct CDR3 sequences; less than 15% of them were singletons. Jointly, the top ten make up 9.2% of the sample. The sample was blood. The origin of the receptors is a woman aged 18-29 years with Graves' hyperthyroidism.

The chain uses TRBV11-3 and TRBJ2-1; 16 positions match TRBD2. Germline V gene data show CDR1 as SGHNT and CDR2 as YENEEA. The CDR3 extends over 16 amino acids. V was pared by 2 bases and J by 9 bases, with 4 bases of the junction left unmatched. The CDR3 nucleotides read TGTGCCAGCAGCTTAACCGGGACTAGCGGGAGGGCTGAGCAGTTCTTC. Translated: CASSLTGTSGRAEQFF. The whole variable domain, filled in from reference TRBV11-3 and TRBJ2-1, reads EAGVVQSPRYKIIEKKQPVAFWCNPISGHNTLYWYLQNLGQGPELLIRYENEEAVDDSQLPKDRFSAERLKGVDSTLKIQPAELGDSAVYLCASSLTGTSGRAEQFFGPGTRLTVL.

This clonotype was picked up a small number of times. The V call is TRBV4-3, the J call TRBJ1-1; 7 positions match TRBD1. The length of the CDR3 is 17 residues. From germline, CDR1 is LGHNA and CDR2 YSLEER. V lost 1 base, J lost 5 bases, and 13 bases stayed unmatched. The CDR3 DNA follows: TGCGCCAGCAGCCAAGTTTCCTCGGGAGGGGACAGTACTGAAGCTTTCTTT. It is translated as CASSQVSSGGDSTEAFF.

This clonotype came up a few times. Since a much larger clone is just one base distant, this may be a read error. The chain combines TRBV20-1 with TRBJ2-5; D remains unclear. Germline V gives CDR1 DFQATT, CDR2 SNEGSKA (reference sequence). This CDR3 comprises 10 residues. CDR3 residues: CSVVKETQCF. CDR3 bases: TGCAGTGTCGTTAAAGAGACCCAGTGCTTC.